Presented here are 24 T cell receptor beta chains from one specimen sequenced in a study of T cell changes during pregnancy in multiple sclerosis. Profiling relied on immunoSEQ multiplex PCR, and the TCRdb table lists in-frame clones only, not all of them. The sample carries about 21,000 clones, about 89% recorded once. Sequenced here: CD8+ T cells from peripheral blood mononuclear cells, sampled in the second trimester of pregnancy. These receptors were collected from a female donor in good health, enrolled as a control in a pregnancy study.

This clone is medium-sized by share. V is TRBV6-1 and J is TRBJ1-6, with TRBD1 matching 10 bases. Germline CDR1 MNHNS, CDR2 SASEGT. The CDR3 loop spans 15 amino acids. V dropped 3 bases and J dropped 7; count of bases not matched to a gene: 3. CDR3 sequence: CASSESTGGNSPLHF. For the CDR3, the DNA is TGTGCCAGCAGTGAGTCGACAGGGGGCAATTCACCCCTCCACTTT.

The rearrangement joins TRBV7-3 to TRBJ1-1; unclear D gene. Trimming took off 0 bases at V and 4 bases at J, with 9 bases between the two ends. Per the germline V gene, CDR1 is SGHTA and CDR2 is FQGTGA. This CDR3 is 14 amino acids long. The chain's CDR3 is CASSLTGGGTEAFF. The CDR3 DNA reads as TGTGCCAGCAGCTTAACAGGAGGTGGCACTGAAGCTTTCTTT.

The CDR3 spells CASSLDLEEQYF. The CDR3 nucleotides are TGTGCCAGCAGCTTAGATTTGGAGGAGCAGTACTTC. The chain uses TRBV7-6 and TRBJ2-7, with D unresolved. V dropped 1 base and J dropped 7 bases, with 8 bases sitting between them. There are 12 residues in the CDR3. Germline values: CDR1 SGHVS, CDR2 FNYEAQ.

The V call is TRBV5-1, the J call TRBJ1-1; tentatively, D is TRBD1 (6 bases). Trimming stripped 2 bases from V and 4 bases from J, with 18 bases between. From germline, CDR1 is SGHRS and CDR2 YFSETQ. CDR3 size: 16 residues. CDR3 sequence reads: CASSLGWAQGATEAFF. The CDR3 nucleotides read TGCGCCAGCAGCTTAGGGTGGGCACAGGGTGCCACTGAAGCTTTCTTT.

The chain uses TRBV7-9 and TRBJ2-6, with TRBD2 as a possible D gene (6 bases). Germline V gene data show CDR1 as SEHNR and CDR2 as FQNEAQ (reference sequence). Trimming cost V 5 bases and J 0 bases, with 11 bases left between them. The CDR3 runs 16 residues. The CDR3: CASSPGLLSGANVLTF. CDR3 coding DNA: TGTGCCAGCAGCCCGGGACTGCTCTCTGGGGCCAACGTCCTGACTTTC.

The chain employs TRBV5-1 and TRBJ2-7, with D unresolved. Trimming cost V 3 bases and J 1 base, with 14 bases left between them. The CDR3 is 15 amino acids. The germline V gene encodes CDR1 SGHRS and CDR2 YFSETQ. The CDR3 DNA is TGCGCCAGCAGCTCCGGTCCCCCCCCTTCCTACGAGCAGTACTTC. Protein: CASSSGPPPSYEQYF.

The chain uses TRBV30 and TRBJ2-3; perhaps TRBD1 as D (6 bases). This CDR3 contains 14 residues. Trimming took 0 bases from V and 3 from J, leaving 10 bases between them. From germline, CDR1 is GTSNPN and CDR2 SVGIG (reference sequence). DNA for the CDR3: TGTGCCTGGAGTGTAACAGGGAATACAGATACGCAGTATTTT. Translating it yields CAWSVTGNTDTQYF.

V gene TRBV7-9 combines with J gene TRBJ2-7; 8 bases are a match to TRBD2. The CDR3 has 17 residues. V shed 4 bases and J 5 bases; nucleotides not matched to a gene: 16. Germline CDR1 and CDR2: SEHNR and FQNEAQ (reference sequence). The CDR3 sequence is CASSSSRGGSPIDEQYF. The DNA for the CDR3 is TGTGCCAGCAGCTCTTCCCGGGGGGGGAGCCCCATTGACGAGCAGTACTTC. The variable domain in full, with the rest retrieved from reference TRBV7-9 and TRBJ2-7, is DTGVSQNPRHKITKRGQNVTFRCDPISEHNRLYWYRQTLGQGPEFLTYFQNEAQLEKSRLLSDRFSAERPKGSFSTLEIQRTEQGDSAMYLCASSSSRGGSPIDEQYFGPGTRLTVT.

This rearrangement joins TRBV6-4 to TRBJ2-6; D is uncertain. The CDR3 contains 13 residues. Germline loops: CDR1 MRHNA, CDR2 SNTAGT. V was cut by 3 bases and J by 10 bases, with 10 bases left in between. This chain's CDR3 is CASSESHGNVLTF. Written as DNA, the CDR3 is TGTGCCAGCAGTGAAAGCCACGGGAACGTCCTGACTTTC.

This chain links TRBV11-3 with TRBJ1-1; tentatively, D is TRBD1 (5 bases). Per germline, CDR1 SGHNT and CDR2 YENEEA. There are 13 residues in the CDR3. Trimming stripped 5 bases from V and 8 bases from J, with 15 bases between. The CDR3 reads CASSASRDSEAFF. CDR3 nucleotide sequence: TGTGCCAGCAGCGCCAGCAGGGACTCCGAAGCTTTCTTT. The variable domain in full, completed from reference TRBV11-3 and TRBJ1-1, reads EAGVVQSPRYKIIEKKQPVAFWCNPISGHNTLYWYLQNLGQGPELLIRYENEEAVDDSQLPKDRFSAERLKGVDSTLKIQPAELGDSAVYLCASSASRDSEAFFGQGTRLTVV.

The V gene is TRBV10-2, the J gene TRBJ1-5; no clear D gene. Germline CDR1 WSHSY, CDR2 SAAADI. Trimming cost V 3 bases and J 1 base, with 4 bases left between them. The length of the CDR3 is 13 residues. CDR3 in amino acids: CASSDVSNQPQHF. Here the CDR3 DNA reads TGCGCCAGCAGTGACGTAAGCAATCAGCCCCAGCATTTT.

The rearrangement links TRBV28 to TRBJ1-1, with 11 bases identical to TRBD1. Germline assignment: CDR1 MDHEN and CDR2 SYDVKM. V dropped 3 bases and J dropped 5; count of bases not matched to a gene: 2. This CDR3 has 14 residues. The CDR3 DNA reads TGTGCCAGCAGTTTGGGGACAGGGGGGACTGAAGCTTTCTTT. Encoded protein: CASSLGTGGTEAFF.

This chain joins TRBV7-9 and TRBJ1-2; 9 nucleotides match TRBD1. This CDR3 has 17 residues. Germline loops: CDR1 SEHNR, CDR2 FQNEAQ (reference sequence). Losses at the gene ends were 3 bases for V and 4 bases for J; bases not matched to a gene: 12. CDR3 bases: TGTGCCAGCAGCTTCGACAGGGGGACCTCCCTTCCCTATGGCTACACCTTC. This codes for CASSFDRGTSLPYGYTF.

In this sample, this clone turned up once. The chain carries TRBV19 and TRBJ1-4; perhaps TRBD1 as D (6 bases). V was clipped by 5 bases and J by 8 bases, with 15 bases between them. The CDR3 is 14 amino acids. Germline assignment: CDR1 LNHDA and CDR2 SQIVND (reference sequence). Written as DNA, the CDR3 is TGTGCCAGTAGTGTACAGGGCCAGGTCGAAAAACTGTTTTTT. Protein sequence: CASSVQGQVEKLFF.

The J gene is TRBJ2-1, the V gene TRBV9; maybe TRBD2 (5 bases). Trimming cost V 3 bases and J 7 bases, with 11 bases left between them. The CDR3 consists of 13 residues. The germline V gene has CDR1 SGDLS and CDR2 YYNGEE. CDR3: CASSAELGNEQFF. The CDR3 DNA reads TGTGCCAGCAGCGCGGAACTAGGGAATGAGCAGTTCTTC.

The chain combines TRBV6-5 with TRBJ2-3, with 9 bases identical to TRBD2. Germline V gene lookup returns CDR1 MNHEY and CDR2 SVGAGI. The CDR3 length is 15 residues. V lost 2 bases, J lost 8 bases, and 8 bases stayed unmatched. Here the CDR3 reads CASSYGGTSSTTQYF. In DNA, the CDR3 is TGTGCCAGCAGTTACGGTGGGACTAGCTCGACTACGCAGTATTTT.

V usage is TRBV6-4 and J usage is TRBJ2-1, with 8 bases aligning to TRBD2. CDR3 length: 15 residues. The germline V gene encodes CDR1 MRHNA and CDR2 SNTAGT. The V segment lost 0 bases and the J segment 3 bases; nucleotides outside the gene matches: 1. The CDR3 nucleotides read TGTGCCAGCAGTGACTCTAGCGGGGACTACAATGAGCAGTTCTTC. This gives the protein CASSDSSGDYNEQFF.

The CDR3, as DNA: TGTGCCAGCAGTGACTCGGGGGAGGGAGGCTACACCTTC. As protein: CASSDSGEGGYTF. This rearrangement joins TRBV6-4 to TRBJ1-2; D possibly corresponds to TRBD1 (5 bases). This CDR3 region has 13 residues. Germline lookup yields CDR1 MRHNA and CDR2 SNTAGT. V was shortened by 0 bases and J by 8 bases, with 10 bases between the two germline ends.

In DNA, the CDR3 is TGTGCCAGCAGTAGCGGGGGCTCCTACGAGCAGTACTTC. Translation: CASSSGGSYEQYF. The rearrangement joins TRBV27 to TRBJ2-7, with 8 positions matching TRBD2. The CDR3 is made up of 13 amino acids. V shed 5 bases and J 0 bases; nucleotides not matched to a gene: 0. Germline lookup yields CDR1 MNHEY and CDR2 SMNVEV (reference sequence).

V and J are TRBV2 and TRBJ2-3; 7 bases line up with TRBD2. CDR1 and CDR2 from the germline V gene are SNHLY and FYNNEI. This CDR3 has 15 amino acids. V was pared by 4 bases and J by 4 bases, with 8 bases of the junction left unmatched. The CDR3 here is CASSAWGEGPDTQYF. Here the CDR3 DNA reads TGTGCCAGCAGTGCCTGGGGGGAGGGGCCAGATACGCAGTATTTT.

The V call is TRBV6-1, the J call TRBJ2-7; D perhaps matches TRBD1 (5 bases). Germline loops: CDR1 MNHNS, CDR2 SASEGT. The CDR3 spans 14 residues. Trimming cost V 0 bases and J 1 base, with 7 bases left between them. CDR3: CASSEATESYEQYF. The CDR3 DNA is TGTGCCAGCAGTGAAGCGACAGAATCCTACGAGCAGTACTTC.

The rearrangement uses TRBV23-1 and TRBJ2-3, with D possibly matching TRBD1 (6 bases). TRBV23-1 is reported as an ORF; its role is uncertain. CDR3 length equals 16 residues. Trimming shortened V by 4 bases and J by 3 bases, and 17 bases separated the two germline ends. The CDR3 bases are TGCGCCAGCAGTCCCCTTCGGCAGGGGTATACAGATACGCAGTATTTT. Its translation is CASSPLRQGYTDTQYF.

The genes are TRBV5-5 and TRBJ1-5; tentatively, D is TRBD1 (6 bases). The CDR3 is made up of 15 amino acids. Germline CDR1 SGHKS, CDR2 YYEKEE (reference sequence). Deletions cut 1 base from V and 3 bases from J, with 11 bases between. CDR3 in DNA: TGTGCCAGCAGCTTGAGTGGACAGCACAATCAGCCCCAGCATTTT. Translated: CASSLSGQHNQPQHF.

This chain connects TRBV28 to TRBJ1-2; D unresolved. This CDR3 contains 15 residues. V lost 3 bases, J lost 3 bases, and 14 bases lay in between. Germline V gene lookup returns CDR1 MDHEN and CDR2 SYDVKM. CDR3 coding DNA: TGTGCCAGCAGTTTGGGAGGGCTAACGCACTATGGCTACACCTTC. Encoded protein: CASSLGGLTHYGYTF.